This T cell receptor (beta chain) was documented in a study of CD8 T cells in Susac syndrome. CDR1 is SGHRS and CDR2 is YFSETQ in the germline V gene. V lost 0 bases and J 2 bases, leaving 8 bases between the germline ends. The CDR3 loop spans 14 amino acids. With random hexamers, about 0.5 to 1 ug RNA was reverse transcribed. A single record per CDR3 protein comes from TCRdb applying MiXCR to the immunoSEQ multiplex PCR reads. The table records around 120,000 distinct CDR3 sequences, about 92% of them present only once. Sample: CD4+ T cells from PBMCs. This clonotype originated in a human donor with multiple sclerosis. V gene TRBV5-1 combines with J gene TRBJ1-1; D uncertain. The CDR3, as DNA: TGCGCCAGCAGCTTGGCCCCAAGAAACACTGAAGCTTTCTTT. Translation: CASSLAPRNTEAFF.